Given below is one T cell receptor (beta chain) in context. The sample originates from a study of blood T cell repertoires in COVID-19. About the study: PBMCs, B-cell-depleted T cells, or T cells provided the cDNA or gDNA that made up the material.

V shed 4 bases, J shed 9 bases, and the junction held 15 bases outside the gene matches. CDR1 and CDR2 from the germline V gene are MGHRA and YSYEKL. The CDR3 extends over 17 amino acids. Authors' methods: Estimates of nucleated cell counts were drawn from the amplification of reference gene primers. The data were produced by immunoSEQ multiplex PCR, yet TCRdb's version contains in-frame clones alone and is incomplete. V and J calls and clone size are given by that table; D and trimming were obtained from the DNA. This table has roughly 190,000 clones, roughly 80% appearing once. This sequence joins TRBV4-1 and TRBJ2-1; 10 bases agree with TRBD2. The TCR comes from a man in his sixties with acute or convalescent COVID-19. The sequenced sample was peripheral blood. The CDR3 sequence is CASSPLAGVHEVGEQFF. The DNA of the CDR3 is TGCGCCAGCAGCCCCCTAGCGGGAGTACATGAGGTGGGTGAGCAGTTCTTC.